These 19 T cell receptor beta chains were sequenced from one sample in a study of tumor-infiltrating lymphocytes in primary liver carcinoma. From around 18-30 mg of unsorted bulk tissue, DNA and RNA were co-extracted together. With 400 to 550 ng total RNA as template and a constant-region primer, TCR beta cDNA was made. Libraries covering TCR beta were generated through three nested multiplex PCR rounds (using a slightly modified ARM-PCR). PCR rounds one and two used TRBV1-TRBV30 forward primers with a C-beta reverse primer for around 9 cycles each. TCRdb called the multiplex PCR reads again in MiXCR, with one record for every CDR3 protein. This sample yields tens of thousands of distinct CDR3 sequences, of which around 75% are seen a single time; more than 35% belongs to the top ten. The specimen sequenced was tumor-adjacent normal liver tissue. The receptors were gathered from a man aged 40-55 years with primary liver carcinoma and hepatitis B virus infection.

The chain employs TRBV12-3 or TRBV12-4 and TRBJ2-7; D gene ambiguous. V lost 3 bases and J lost 2, with 11 bases in between. The CDR3 sequence is 14 residues long. This CDR3 reads CASSLVACTYEQYF. As DNA, the CDR3 is TGTGCCAGCAGTTTGGTGGCATGCACCTACGAGCAGTACTTC.

This clonotype was observed once. Compared with germline, one end of the junction differs, possibly owing to a read error. V usage is TRBV7-8 and J usage is TRBJ2-2, with D tentatively TRBD2 (5 bases). CDR3 length: 14 residues. Per the germline V gene, CDR1 is SGHVS and CDR2 is FQNEAQ. The CDR3 coding sequence is TGTGCCAGCAGCTTAGGGGGTAACATCGGGGAACTGTTTTTT. It codes for CASSLGGNIGELFF. Together with reference TRBV7-8 and TRBJ2-2, the CDR3 gives the full variable domain: GAGVSQSPRYKVAKRGQDVALRCDPISGHVSLFWYQQALGQGPEFLTYFQNEAQLDKSGLPSDRFFAERPEGSVSTLKIQRTQQEDSAVYLCASSLGGNIGELFFGEGSRLTVL.

CDR3 nucleotide sequence: TGTGCCACCACTTCGGCGGTAGCCAAAAACATTCAGTACTTC. It specifies CATTSAVAKNIQYF. V is TRBV11-2 and J is TRBJ2-4; D uncertain. The CDR3 is 14 amino acids. Germline CDR1 reads SGHAT; CDR2 reads FQNNGV. V lost 10 bases to trimming and J lost 0 bases, with 13 bases between them.

This chain joins TRBV12-3 or TRBV12-4 and TRBJ1-6; D ambiguous. This CDR3 is built from 15 residues. Trimming stripped 6 bases from V and 9 bases from J, with 18 bases between. The CDR3 reads CASRPGWMGISPLHF. In DNA form, the CDR3 reads TGTGCCAGCAGGCCCGGGTGGATGGGTATTTCACCCCTCCACTTT.

Points on this clonotype: It may be a read error: a sequence one base away is much more abundant. CDR3 sequence reads: CAGSLRIGLNEQYF. The CDR3 nucleotides are TGTGCCGGCAGTTTAAGGATAGGGCTGAACGAGCAGTACTTC. V usage is TRBV28 and J usage is TRBJ2-7, with D uncertain. This CDR3 spans 14 amino acids. Per germline, CDR1 MDHEN and CDR2 SYDVKM.

The rearrangement links TRBV6-5 to TRBJ2-3; 12 bases are a match to TRBD2. The CDR3 extends over 15 amino acids. The germline gives CDR1 MNHEY, CDR2 SVGAGI. The CDR3 loop reads CYSNRGLAGTDTQYF. CDR3 DNA sequence: TGTTATAGCAACCGAGGACTAGCGGGAACAGATACGCAGTATTTT.

Points on this clonotype: The germline gene is not matched at one end of the junction; a read error may be the cause. This chain uses TRBV30 with TRBJ1-5; no reliable D call. There are 15 residues in the CDR3. Germline V CDR1 and CDR2: GTSNPN, SVGIG (reference sequence). CDR3 sequence: CAWSDQGVSNQPLHF. The CDR3 coding sequence is TGTGCCTGGAGTGATCAAGGCGTTAGCAATCAGCCCCTGCATTTT.

In the case of this clonotype: A much larger clone differs from this one at a single base, so this may be a read error. The gene calls are TRBV7-2 and TRBJ2-5; D is ambiguous. CDR3 length equals 13 residues. From germline, CDR1 is SGHTA and CDR2 FQGNSA. Here the CDR3 reads CVSSLARQETQYF. The DNA of the CDR3 is TGTGTCAGCAGCTTAGCCCGTCAAGAGACCCAGTACTTC.

This clonotype was observed at least ten times. This chain connects TRBV6-6 to TRBJ1-3; D gene uncertain. CDR1 is MNHNY, CDR2 SVGAGI, per germline (reference sequence). CDR3 length: 15 residues. Trimming took 2 bases from V and 3 from J, leaving 11 bases between them. The CDR3 sequence: CASSYPPGYGNTIYF. The CDR3 coding sequence is TGTGCCAGCAGTTACCCACCGGGGTATGGAAACACCATATATTTT.

As for this clonotype: Compared with germline, one end of the junction differs, possibly owing to a read error. V gene TRBV11-2 combines with J gene TRBJ2-4, with 9 nucleotides matching TRBD1. There are 14 residues in the CDR3. Germline CDR1 is SGHAT and CDR2 is FQNNGV. The DNA for the CDR3 is TGTGCCACCAGCTTCGGGACAGGGAATAACATTCAGTACTTC. Amino acid sequence: CATSFGTGNNIQYF.

V gene TRBV6-2 or TRBV6-3 combines with J gene TRBJ1-1, with D hard to call. Germline CDR1 MNHEY, CDR2 SVGEGT. Trimming shortened V by 6 bases and J by 3 bases, and 11 bases separated the two germline ends. The CDR3 runs 13 residues. CDR3 amino acids: CASSLRWYTEAFF. The DNA of the CDR3 is TGTGCCAGCAGCCTACGGTGGTACACTGAAGCTTTCTTT.

The rearrangement joins TRBV6-1 to TRBJ2-3, with unresolved D. Trimming pared 0 bases from V and 0 bases from J, leaving 10 bases between. The CDR3 extends over 16 amino acids. CDR1 is MNHNS, CDR2 SASEGT, per germline. The CDR3, as DNA: TGTGCCAGCAGTGAAGCGGGAAGGAGTAGCACAGATACGCAGTATTTT. Protein: CASSEAGRSSTDTQYF.

Concerning this clonotype itself: This could be a read error, since a much larger clone is one nucleotide away. The chain carries TRBV28 and TRBJ1-1; D is ambiguous. In germline, CDR1 is MDHEN, CDR2 SYDVKM. The CDR3 loop spans 14 amino acids. The CDR3 coding sequence is TGTGCCAGCACCCAAGTGGGGTTGTGGGCTGAAACTTTCTTT. Translating it yields CASTQVGLWAETFF.

A remark on this clonotype: At one end, the junction sequence differs from germline, possibly due to a read error. V is TRBV28 and J is TRBJ2-3; D is ambiguous. CDR1 and CDR2 (germline): MDHEN, SYDVKM. CDR3 length equals 13 residues. The CDR3 loop reads CANSLPNADTQYF. CDR3 sequence (DNA): TGTGCCAACAGTTTACCGAACGCAGATACGCAGTATTTT.

About this clonotype itself: At one of its ends the junction is not consistent with the germline gene, which may arise from a read error. The rearrangement links TRBV11-1 to TRBJ2-4; TRBD2 matches 13 bases. Germline CDR1 SGHAT, CDR2 FQDESV (reference sequence). The CDR3 extends over 17 amino acids. The CDR3 nucleotides are TGTGCCAGCAGCTTTACCGGGACTAGCGGGACCAAAAACATTCGGTGCTTC. Its translation is CASSFTGTSGTKNIRCF.

This chain uses TRBV29-1 with TRBJ2-3, with 12 bases that match TRBD2. Germline CDR1 is SQVTM and CDR2 is ANQGSEA. This CDR3 has 15 residues. Trimming took 5 bases from V and 5 from J; bases not matched to a gene: 8. The CDR3 DNA sequence: TGCAGCGTTACAGGACTAGCGGGGCGCATAGATACGCAGTATTTT. It codes for CSVTGLAGRIDTQYF.

As regards this clonotype: At one of its ends the junction is not consistent with the germline gene, which may arise from a read error. The J gene is TRBJ2-7, the V gene TRBV10-3; D might be TRBD2 (6 bases). Germline-derived CDR1 and CDR2 are ENHRY and SYGVKD. The CDR3 spans 12 residues. The DNA of the CDR3 is TGCGCCATCAGCGGGTCGGGGTACGAGCAGTACTTC. Amino acids: CAISGSGYEQYF.

For this clonotype: The junction departs from germline at one end; a sequencing error may be responsible. V is TRBV5-1 and J is TRBJ2-7; D is possibly TRBD2 (5 bases). This CDR3 spans 14 amino acids. The germline V gene encodes CDR1 SGHRS and CDR2 YFSETQ. For the CDR3, the DNA is TGCGCCAGCAGCTTGGGACCGAAAGGAGGCGAGCAGTGCTTC. Encoded protein: CASSLGPKGGEQCF.

This clonotype came up a few times. The conserved closing phenylalanine or tryptophan is absent in this CDR3, likely reflecting a read error. No DNA is shown, since the ends of the CDR3 on it are uncertain; the CDR3 is the one TCRdb lists. V gene TRBV5-5 combines with J gene TRBJ1-1. The CDR3 is 15 residues long, ends included. The germline V gene encodes CDR1 SGHKS and CDR2 YYEKEE (reference sequence). The CDR3 sequence: CARSHEGERYTEAFI.